The sequence of this T cell receptor (beta chain) was determined in a study of beta chain features in type 1 diabetes. A remark on this clone: Its antigen is as yet unknown.

Findings of the study overall: Whatever favoring of shorter templates PCR might show would apply equally to patients and controls. TCRB CDR3s were moderately but significantly shorter in Type 1 diabetes patients in all four CD4+ subsets.

Trimming removed 6 bases from V and 0 bases from J; junction bases left unmatched: 7. Germline V CDR1 and CDR2: ENHRY, SYGVKD. The CDR3 consists of 15 residues. The authors reverse transcribed all of the isolated RNA, so sequencing captured expressed TCRB transcripts. Generated by immunoSEQ multiplex PCR, the TCRdb table keeps only in-frame clones and is missing some. The sample holds about 400,000 clones, over 10% seen once. Sample: naive CD4+ T cells from blood. The gene calls are TRBV10-3 and TRBJ2-7, with 8 bases matching TRBD1. This receptor was identified in a woman under 30 with type 1 diabetes. The CDR3 region has the DNA TGTGCCATCAGCGGGGGACAGGACGACTCCTACGAGCAGTACTTC. It is translated as CAISGGQDDSYEQYF.